The clone carrying this T cell receptor beta chain is classed as large. There are 14 residues in the CDR3. With 0 bases removed from V and 9 bases from J, the gap between germline ends came to 12 bases. The germline V gene has CDR1 DFQATT and CDR2 SNEGSKA (reference sequence). The data were taken from a study of spatial heterogeneity in lung cancer. Study-level information: Alpha-chain sequences were detected in numbers that were consistently lower than beta-chain sequences.

Unique molecular identifiers tagged every individual TCR cDNA molecule. TCRdb processed the 5' RACE reads anew with MiXCR; each CDR3 protein has one entry. The table lists 4,500 to 6,500 distinct CDR3 sequences, 10% to 15% of them singletons. The time point here: sample taken at primary tumor resection. Sequencing was performed on whole RNA extracted from tumor and nontumor lung tissue, or from frozen PBMC, and the material was left unsorted. The chain links TRBV20-1 to TRBJ1-6, with D maybe TRBD1 (5 bases). The TCR comes from a female donor with early-stage non-small cell lung cancer. Sequenced material: normal lung tissue next to the tumor, taken at surgery. The CDR3, as DNA: TGCAGTGCTAGAGACGGGGGTCAAATTTCACCCCTCCACTTT. As protein: CSARDGGQISPLHF.